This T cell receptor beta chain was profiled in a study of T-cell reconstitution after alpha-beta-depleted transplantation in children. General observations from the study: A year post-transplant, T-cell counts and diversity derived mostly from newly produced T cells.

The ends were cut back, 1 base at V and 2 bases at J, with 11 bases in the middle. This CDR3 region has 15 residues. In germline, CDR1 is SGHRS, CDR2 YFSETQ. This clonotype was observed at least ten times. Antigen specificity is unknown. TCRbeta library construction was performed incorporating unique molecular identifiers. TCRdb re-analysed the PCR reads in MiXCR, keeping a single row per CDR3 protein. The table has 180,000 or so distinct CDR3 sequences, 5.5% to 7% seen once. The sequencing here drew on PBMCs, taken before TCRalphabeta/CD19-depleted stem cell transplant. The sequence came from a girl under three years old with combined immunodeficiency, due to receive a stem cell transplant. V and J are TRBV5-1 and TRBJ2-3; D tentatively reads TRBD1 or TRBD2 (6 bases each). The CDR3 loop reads CASSLRWGATDTQYF. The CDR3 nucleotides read TGCGCCAGCAGCTTGAGATGGGGGGCCACAGATACGCAGTATTTT.